The rows below give T cell receptor beta chains drawn from one sample of a study of CD8 T cells in ankylosing spondylitis. Each CDR3 protein is one row after TCRdb ran MiXCR on the 5' RACE reads. The sample lists about 800,000 distinct CDR3 sequences, 10% to 15% occurring once. Sequencing was carried out using blood, either unsorted or a sorted T cell fraction (not recorded which). The receptor source for this set is a male donor with ankylosing spondylitis. CDR3s include the opening cysteine and the closing phenylalanine or tryptophan. A D gene is named only where the DNA matches it firmly. Clone size is stated in some rows and not others, as once, few, many or a class when expanded.

D: .; V: TRBV29-1; size: many; J: TRBJ2-7; CDR3: CSAVGPLEQYF; DNA: TGCAGCGCGGTGGGGCCTCTCGAGCAGTACTTC
D: TRBD1; V: TRBV5-1; size: many; J: TRBJ2-3; CDR3: CASSPGQLTDTQYF; DNA: TGCGCCAGCAGCCCGGGACAGCTCACAGATACGCAGTATTTT
D: .; V: TRBV20-1; size: few; J: TRBJ1-5; CDR3: CSVAGASNQPQHF; DNA: TGCAGCGTGGCAGGGGCATCCAATCAGCCCCAGCATTTT
D: .; V: TRBV20-1; size: .; J: TRBJ2-3; CDR3: CSAGPTNTDTQYF; DNA: TGCAGTGCCGGACCCACGAACACAGATACGCAGTATTTT
D: .; V: TRBV20-1; size: few; J: TRBJ1-2; CDR3: CSARTRYGYTF; DNA: TGCAGTGCTAGAACCCGCTATGGCTACACCTTC
D: .; V: TRBV5-5; size: few; J: TRBJ1-2; CDR3: CASSGSRVNYGYTF; DNA: TGTGCCAGCAGCGGGTCCAGGGTAAACTATGGCTACACCTTC
D: TRBD1; V: TRBV29-1; size: many; J: TRBJ2-3; CDR3: CSVWDRATDTQYF; DNA: TGCAGCGTTTGGGACAGGGCGACAGATACGCAGTATTTT
D: .; V: TRBV6-6; size: many; J: TRBJ1-6; CDR3: CASSPDSPLHF; DNA: TGTGCCAGCAGCCCAGATTCACCCCTCCACTTT
D: TRBD1; V: TRBV7-2; size: many; J: TRBJ1-2; CDR3: CASSSRGLVYGYTF; DNA: TGTGCCAGCAGCTCCAGGGGGCTCGTCTATGGCTACACCTTC
D: TRBD2; V: TRBV20-1; size: .; J: TRBJ2-7; CDR3: CSARDPLTSGRAYEQYF; DNA: TGCAGTGCTAGAGATCCGCTAACTAGCGGGAGGGCCTACGAGCAGTACTTC
D: .; V: TRBV6-6; size: .; J: TRBJ1-3; CDR3: CASVAGNTIYF; DNA: TGTGCCAGCGTGGCTGGAAACACCATATATTTT
D: TRBD1; V: TRBV6-2/TRBV6-3; size: .; J: TRBJ1-1; CDR3: CASSRHGTGGVTEAFF; DNA: TGTGCCAGCAGCCGACACGGGACAGGGGGAGTCACTGAAGCTTTCTTT
D: .; V: TRBV20-1; size: many; J: TRBJ1-3; CDR3: CSASGAGGTIYF; DNA: TGCAGTGCTTCGGGGGCCGGAGGTACCATATATTTT
D: TRBD2; V: TRBV20-1; size: .; J: TRBJ2-7; CDR3: CSASGTSGLYEQYF; DNA: TGCAGTGCTAGTGGGACTAGCGGTCTCTACGAGCAGTACTTC
D: .; V: TRBV20-1; size: .; J: TRBJ1-5; CDR3: CSAREGTYSNQPQHF; DNA: TGCAGTGCTAGAGAGGGGACCTATAGCAATCAGCCCCAGCATTTT
D: .; V: TRBV24-1; size: many; J: TRBJ2-5; CDR3: CATSDFGRDIRRETQYF; DNA: TGTGCCACCAGTGATTTTGGCCGGGACATCCGAAGGGAGACCCAGTACTTC
D: TRBD1; V: TRBV20-1; size: many; J: TRBJ2-1; CDR3: CSATPDRGHEQFF; DNA: TGCAGTGCTACACCGGACAGGGGGCATGAGCAGTTCTTC
D: .; V: TRBV6-4; size: .; J: TRBJ2-2; CDR3: CASSVSRGAGELFF; DNA: TGTGCCAGCAGTGTATCCAGGGGGGCCGGGGAGCTGTTTTTT
D: .; V: TRBV13; size: .; J: TRBJ1-1; CDR3: CASSLNGGSGNTEAFF; DNA: TGTGCCAGCAGCTTGAATGGGGGGTCAGGAAACACTGAAGCTTTCTTT
D: .; V: TRBV2; size: few; J: TRBJ2-2; CDR3: CASRGRLNTGELFF; DNA: TGTGCCAGCAGAGGCAGGCTGAACACCGGGGAGCTGTTTTTT
D: .; V: TRBV12-3/TRBV12-4; size: few; J: TRBJ2-7; CDR3: CASSFRREQYF; DNA: TGTGCCAGCAGTTTTAGGCGCGAGCAGTACTTC
D: TRBD1; V: TRBV20-1; size: .; J: TRBJ1-3; CDR3: CSAGDRASGNTIYF; DNA: TGCAGTGCTGGGGACAGGGCCTCTGGAAACACCATATATTTT
D: TRBD1; V: TRBV29-1; size: many; J: TRBJ2-7; CDR3: CSAWTGGSYEQYF; DNA: TGCAGCGCCTGGACAGGGGGCTCCTACGAGCAGTACTTC
D: TRBD1; V: TRBV28; size: .; J: TRBJ2-3; CDR3: CASSRRQGWSDTQYF; DNA: TGTGCCAGCAGTCGCCGACAGGGGTGGTCAGATACGCAGTATTTT
D: .; V: TRBV11-1; size: .; J: TRBJ2-1; CDR3: CASSLYRDLYNEQFF; DNA: TGTGCCAGCAGCTTATATAGGGACCTGTACAATGAGCAGTTCTTC
D: TRBD1; V: TRBV7-2; size: .; J: TRBJ2-3; CDR3: CASSLESGQGSDTQYF; DNA: TGTGCCAGCAGCTTAGAATCGGGACAGGGCTCAGATACGCAGTATTTT
D: .; V: TRBV9; size: .; J: TRBJ2-1; CDR3: CASSMGPYNEQFF; DNA: TGTGCCAGCAGTATGGGCCCCTACAATGAGCAGTTCTTC
D: .; V: TRBV6-5; size: .; J: TRBJ1-4; CDR3: CASSYSSVRGNEKLFF; DNA: TGTGCCAGCAGTTACTCGTCGGTGAGAGGGAATGAAAAACTGTTTTTT
D: .; V: TRBV6-1; size: many; J: TRBJ2-2; CDR3: CASGTLRGGELFF; DNA: TGTGCCAGCGGGACCCTAAGGGGCGGGGAGCTGTTTTTT
D: .; V: TRBV12-3/TRBV12-4; size: .; J: TRBJ2-2; CDR3: CASSRQFTGELFF; DNA: TGTGCCAGCAGTCGACAGTTCACCGGGGAGCTGTTTTTT
D: TRBD1; V: TRBV6-2/TRBV6-3; size: .; J: TRBJ2-4; CDR3: CASSYRGQMNIQYF; DNA: TGTGCCAGCAGTTACAGGGGGCAGATGAACATTCAGTACTTC
D: .; V: TRBV11-2; size: few; J: TRBJ1-2; CDR3: CASSLDLAGFNYGYTF; DNA: TGTGCCAGCAGCTTAGATTTGGCGGGATTTAACTATGGCTACACCTTC
D: .; V: TRBV20-1; size: .; J: TRBJ2-1; CDR3: CSAILGLNPLF; DNA: TGCAGTGCTATCCTAGGGCTCAATCCCCTCTTC
D: .; V: TRBV30; size: .; J: TRBJ1-2; CDR3: CAWSGHYRVYGYTF; DNA: TGTGCCTGGAGTGGCCACTACAGGGTTTATGGCTACACCTTC
D: .; V: TRBV7-2; size: .; J: TRBJ2-7; CDR3: CASLLRSGAGAVYEQYF; DNA: TGTGCCAGCCTACTTCGGAGCGGGGCGGGGGCCGTTTACGAGCAGTACTTC
D: .; V: TRBV12-5; size: few; J: TRBJ2-5; CDR3: CASAYPSRDTYQETQYF; DNA: TGTGCTAGTGCCTATCCATCCCGGGACACTTACCAAGAGACCCAGTACTTC
D: TRBD1; V: TRBV12-3/TRBV12-4; size: few; J: TRBJ2-3; CDR3: CASSLGDRDPDTQYF; DNA: TGTGCCAGCAGTTTGGGGGACAGGGACCCAGATACGCAGTATTTT
D: .; V: TRBV5-1; size: .; J: TRBJ2-3; CDR3: CASSLGLLSTDTQYF; DNA: TGCGCCAGCAGCTTAGGACTATTAAGCACAGATACGCAGTATTTT
D: TRBD1; V: TRBV4-3; size: .; J: TRBJ2-7; CDR3: CASRVHLQGGGGQYF; DNA: TGCGCCAGCAGGGTCCATCTACAGGGGGGAGGAGGGCAGTACTTC
D: .; V: TRBV20-1; size: .; J: TRBJ1-5; CDR3: CSALIRSNQPQHF; DNA: TGCAGTGCTCTAATACGTAGCAATCAGCCCCAGCATTTT
D: TRBD1; V: TRBV5-1; size: .; J: TRBJ2-2; CDR3: CASSLAGGSGELFF; DNA: TGCGCCAGCAGCTTGGCAGGGGGAAGCGGGGAGCTGTTTTTT
D: TRBD2; V: TRBV18; size: .; J: TRBJ2-2; CDR3: CASSPPRPGGPTGELFF; DNA: TGTGCCAGCTCACCACCGAGGCCGGGAGGACCCACCGGGGAGCTGTTTTTT
D: .; V: TRBV9; size: .; J: TRBJ2-5; CDR3: CASSVGYRAETQYF; DNA: TGTGCCAGCAGCGTTGGCTACAGGGCAGAGACCCAGTACTTC
D: .; V: TRBV18; size: .; J: TRBJ2-6; CDR3: CASSPTPASPSGANVLTF; DNA: TGTGCCAGCTCACCCACACCGGCATCCCCCTCTGGGGCCAACGTCCTGACTTTC
D: TRBD1; V: TRBV12-3/TRBV12-4; size: .; J: TRBJ1-5; CDR3: CASRSGTGEGQPQHF; DNA: TGTGCCAGCAGATCGGGGACAGGGGAAGGTCAGCCCCAGCATTTT
D: TRBD1; V: TRBV29-1; size: many; J: TRBJ2-7; CDR3: CSGADRGSYEQYF; DNA: TGCAGCGGGGCGGACAGGGGCTCCTACGAGCAGTACTTC
D: TRBD1; V: TRBV7-2; size: few; J: TRBJ1-1; CDR3: CASSPRTGLIEKAFF; DNA: TGTGCCAGCAGCCCCAGGACAGGCCTAATTGAAAAAGCTTTCTTT
D: .; V: TRBV21-1; size: .; J: TRBJ2-5; CDR3: CAIRKVGSEETQYF; DNA: TGTGCCATCCGTAAGGTGGGGAGTGAAGAGACCCAGTACTTC
D: .; V: TRBV9; size: .; J: TRBJ2-7; CDR3: CASSVGGWAYEQYF; DNA: TGTGCCAGCAGCGTAGGGGGTTGGGCCTACGAGCAGTACTTC
D: TRBD2; V: TRBV7-3; size: few; J: TRBJ2-1; CDR3: CASSIAGAGNNEQFF; DNA: TGTGCCAGCAGCATAGCGGGGGCCGGGAACAATGAGCAGTTCTTC
D: TRBD1; V: TRBV5-1; size: few; J: TRBJ2-7; CDR3: CASSLTGGLSSYEQYF; DNA: TGCGCCAGCAGCCTGACAGGGGGCCTAAGCTCCTACGAGCAGTACTTC